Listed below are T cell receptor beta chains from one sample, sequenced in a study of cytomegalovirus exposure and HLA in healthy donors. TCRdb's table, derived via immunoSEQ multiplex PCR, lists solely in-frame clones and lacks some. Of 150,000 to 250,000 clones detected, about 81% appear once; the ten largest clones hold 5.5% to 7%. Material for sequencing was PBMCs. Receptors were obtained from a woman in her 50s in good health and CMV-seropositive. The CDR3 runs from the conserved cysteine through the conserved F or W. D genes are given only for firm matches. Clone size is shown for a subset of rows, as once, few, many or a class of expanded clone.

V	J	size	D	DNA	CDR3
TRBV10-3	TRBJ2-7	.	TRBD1	TGTGCCTCCGGGGGACAGGGTTTGGCGAGCTCCTACGAGCAGTACTTC	CASGGQGLASSYEQYF
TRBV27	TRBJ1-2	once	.	TGTGCCAGCACCACCCTGACAGCTAACTATGGCTACACCTTC	CASTTLTANYGYTF
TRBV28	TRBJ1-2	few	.	TGTGCCAGCAGTACCGACAGCTATGGCTACACCTTC	CASSTDSYGYTF
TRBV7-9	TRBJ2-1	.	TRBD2	TGTTCCAGCAGCTTACCTTTAAGGATAGCGGGCATTGAGCAGTTCTTC	CSSSLPLRIAGIEQFF
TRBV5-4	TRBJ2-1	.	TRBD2	TGTGCCAGCAGCCCGGGAAAGGGCGGGAGGGTATATGAGCAGTTCTTC	CASSPGKGGRVYEQFF
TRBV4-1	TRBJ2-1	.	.	TGCGCCAGCAGCCAACCTCGAGGAGGGGTGAGTGCCTACAATGAGCAGTTCTTC	CASSQPRGGVSAYNEQFF
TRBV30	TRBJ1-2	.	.	TGTGCCTGGGAGAGCCTCAGGTCTAACTATGGCTACACCTTC	CAWESLRSNYGYTF
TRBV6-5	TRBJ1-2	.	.	TGTGCCAGCAGTTACAGCGGAACCTATGGCTACACCTTC	CASSYSGTYGYTF
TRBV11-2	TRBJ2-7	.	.	TGTGCCAGCAGCCCACAGGGAATAGGGGAGCAGTACTTC	CASSPQGIGEQYF
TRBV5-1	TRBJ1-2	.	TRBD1	TGCGCCAGCAGCTCAGGACAGGGTGACTATGGCTACACCTTC	CASSSGQGDYGYTF
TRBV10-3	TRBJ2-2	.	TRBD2	TGTGCCATCACCCTAGCGGAAAACACCGGGGAGCTGTTTTTT	CAITLAENTGELFF
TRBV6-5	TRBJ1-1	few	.	TGTGCCAGCAGCCCCTCCCAGGCGAACACTGAAGCTTTCTTT	CASSPSQANTEAFF
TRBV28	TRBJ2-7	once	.	TGTGCCAGCAACCCGCAGGGGACCTACGAGCAGTACTTC	CASNPQGTYEQYF
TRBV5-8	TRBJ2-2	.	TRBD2	TGTGCCAGCAGCTTAGCGCGGACTAGCGGAACGAACACCGGGGAGCTGTTTTTT	CASSLARTSGTNTGELFF
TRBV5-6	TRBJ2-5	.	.	TGTGCCAGCACCCTCCCGGGCCAAGAGACCCAGTACTTC	CASTLPGQETQYF
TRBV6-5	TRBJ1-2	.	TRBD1	TGTGCCAGCAGTCGCGGGACAGGGAACGGCTACACCTTC	CASSRGTGNGYTF
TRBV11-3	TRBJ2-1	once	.	TGTGCCAGCAGCCCAACTAGCTTGCACAATGAGCAGTTCTTC	CASSPTSLHNEQFF
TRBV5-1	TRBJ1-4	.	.	TGCGCCAGCAGCTTAAATCCCGCCGTAGCGACCGCAACTAATGAAAAACTGTTTTTT	CASSLNPAVATATNEKLFF
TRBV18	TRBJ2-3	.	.	TGTGCCAGCTCACCCCCCGGCCCAGGGACGCAGTATTTT	CASSPPGPGTQYF
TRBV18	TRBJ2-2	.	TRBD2	TGTGCCAGCTCACCACCCACTAGCGGGAGTTTCGGCGGGGAGCTGTTTTTT	CASSPPTSGSFGGELFF
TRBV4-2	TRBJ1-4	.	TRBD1	TGTGCCAGCAGCCAATCGACAGGGTCATCCTCCCTACCCGAAAAACTGTTTTTT	CASSQSTGSSSLPEKLFF
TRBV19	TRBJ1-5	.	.	TGTGCCAGTTCAAGTCACCAGTCAAATCAGCCCCAGCATTTT	CASSSHQSNQPQHF
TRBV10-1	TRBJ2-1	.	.	TGCGCCAGCCCCAAAACTGCGGAGGCGCTCAATGAGCAGTTCTTC	CASPKTAEALNEQFF
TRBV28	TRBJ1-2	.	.	TGTGCCAGCACCATTAGTGGTTATGGCTACACCTTC	CASTISGYGYTF
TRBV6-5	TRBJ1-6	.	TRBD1	TGTGCCAGCACCACGGGACAGTATAATTCACCCCTCCACTTT	CASTTGQYNSPLHF
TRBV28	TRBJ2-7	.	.	TGTGCCAGCAGTTTCAGGGATTGGAGCTACGAGCAGTACTTC	CASSFRDWSYEQYF
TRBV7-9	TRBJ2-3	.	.	TGTGCCAGCAGCTTAGAGCAAAACACAGATACGCAGTATTTT	CASSLEQNTDTQYF
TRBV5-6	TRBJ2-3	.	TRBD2	TGTGCCAGCAGCGATAGCGGGGGGGACCGAGATACGCAGTATTTT	CASSDSGGDRDTQYF
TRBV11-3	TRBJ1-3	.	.	TGTGCCAGCAGCAACAGGGCTGGAAACACCATATATTTT	CASSNRAGNTIYF
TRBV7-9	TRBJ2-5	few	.	TGTGCCAGCAGCCGCGAGAAGGAGACCCAGTACTTC	CASSREKETQYF
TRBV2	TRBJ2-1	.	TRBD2	TGTGCCAGCAGGGCTAGCGGGAGGTATGAGCAGTTCTTC	CASRASGRYEQFF
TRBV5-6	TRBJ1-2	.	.	TGTGCCAGCAGCTTGGGGGGAGTAGGGGGCTACACCTTC	CASSLGGVGGYTF
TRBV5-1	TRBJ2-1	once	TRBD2	TGCGCCAGCACCCGAGGGCTAGCGGGGAGCTCCTACAATGAGCAGTTCTTC	CASTRGLAGSSYNEQFF